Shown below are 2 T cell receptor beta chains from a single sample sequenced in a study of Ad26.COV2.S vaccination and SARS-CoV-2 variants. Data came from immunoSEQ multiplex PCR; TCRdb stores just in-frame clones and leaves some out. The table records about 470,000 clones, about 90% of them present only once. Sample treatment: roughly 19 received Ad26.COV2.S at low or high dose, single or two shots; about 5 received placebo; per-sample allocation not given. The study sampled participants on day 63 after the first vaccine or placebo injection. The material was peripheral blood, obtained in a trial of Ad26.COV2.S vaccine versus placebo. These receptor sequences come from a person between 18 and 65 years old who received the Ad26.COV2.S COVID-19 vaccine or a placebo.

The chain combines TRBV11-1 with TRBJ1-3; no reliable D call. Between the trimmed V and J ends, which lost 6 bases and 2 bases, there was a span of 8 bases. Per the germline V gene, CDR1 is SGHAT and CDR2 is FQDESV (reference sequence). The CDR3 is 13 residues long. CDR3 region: CASRTIPGNTIYF. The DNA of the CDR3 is TGTGCCAGCAGGACAATCCCTGGAAACACCATATATTTT. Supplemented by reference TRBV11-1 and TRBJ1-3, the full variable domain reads EAEVAQSPRYKITEKSQAVAFWCDPISGHATLYWYRQILGQGPELLVQFQDESVVDDSQLPKDRFSAERLKGVDSTLKIQPAELGDSAMYLCASRTIPGNTIYFGEGSWLTVV.

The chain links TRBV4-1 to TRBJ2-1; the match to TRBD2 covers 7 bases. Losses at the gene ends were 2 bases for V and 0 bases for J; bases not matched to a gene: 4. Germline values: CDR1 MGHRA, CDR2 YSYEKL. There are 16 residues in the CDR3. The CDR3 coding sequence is TGCGCCAGCAGCCAAACTAGCGCGATCTCCTACAATGAGCAGTTCTTC. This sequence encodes CASSQTSAISYNEQFF.